The present TCR beta chain was sequenced within a study of T cells in tuberculosis. The study, taken as a whole, reports: Low-affinity CD1B-GMM tetramer-binding T cells may have been missed.

Thawed, overnight-rested PBMC were stained with GMM-loaded CD1B tetramer, viability dye and anti-CD3, then sorted. C32 glucose monomycolate from Rhodococcus equi was loaded onto the CD1B tetramers. Sequenced by immunoSEQ multiplex PCR; TCRdb stores in-frame clones only, minus some. This sample has tens of thousands of clones, with 81% found just once. What was sequenced was CD1b-GMM tetramer-negative cells sorted from PBMCs. This receptor was identified in an adult woman with latent tuberculosis.

CDR3 in amino acids: CASSLDRGGQYF. CDR3 in DNA: TGCGCCAGCAGCTTGGATCGGGGAGGGCAGTACTTC. J is TRBJ2-7 and V is TRBV5-1; TRBD2 is a possible D gene (6 bases). The CDR3 loop spans 12 amino acids. Germline-derived CDR1 and CDR2 are SGHRS and YFSETQ. Trimming removed 0 bases at V and 9 bases at J, with 10 bases between.